This T cell receptor beta chain was recovered during a study of regulatory T cells in long-lasting Graves disease. General study findings and limits: New patients shared 966 public clonotypes, and persistent patients shared more, with fewer than 3,500.

Noted time point: newly diagnosed GD, antithyroid drugs for less than 3 months. RNA from PBMCs was the source of the TCR library. In building TCR beta libraries, iRepertoire HTBI primers were used together with Arm-PCR of CDR3 regions. As handled by the study authors: Detected in the samples were 55 to 65 TRBV and around 15 TRBJ segments. One entry per CDR3 protein, called by TCRdb with MiXCR from the multiplex PCR reads. The V and J calls reflect TCRdb's pipeline rather than the authors' work. The sample holds 450,000 to 700,000 distinct CDR3 sequences, 13% seen once. As concerns this clonotype: The antigen is undetermined.

This sample also belongs to another study, concerning T cells in Graves' hyperthyroidism and ophthalmopathy.

This TCR came from a man younger than 45 with Graves disease. The sequences come from peripheral blood mononuclear cells (PBMCs), collected at new diagnosis, from a patient treated with antithyroid drugs.

The CDR3 loop reads CASSLVAGPQETQYF. The CDR3 nucleotides read TGCGCCAGCAGCTTGGTAGCGGGACCCCAAGAGACCCAGTACTTC. The gene calls are TRBV5-1 and TRBJ2-5; 8 bases fit TRBD2. Germline V CDR1 and CDR2: SGHRS, YFSETQ. CDR3 length: 15 amino acids. Trimming took 0 bases from V and 1 from J; bases not matched to a gene: 2.